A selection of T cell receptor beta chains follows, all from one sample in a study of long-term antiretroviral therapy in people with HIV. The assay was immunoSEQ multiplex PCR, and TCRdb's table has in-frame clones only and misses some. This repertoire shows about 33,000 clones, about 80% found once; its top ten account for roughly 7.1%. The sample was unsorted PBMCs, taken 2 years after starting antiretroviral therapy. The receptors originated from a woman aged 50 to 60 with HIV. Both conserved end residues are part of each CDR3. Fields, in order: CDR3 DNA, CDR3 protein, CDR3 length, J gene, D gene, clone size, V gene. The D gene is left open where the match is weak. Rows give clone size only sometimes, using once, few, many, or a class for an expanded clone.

TGTGCCTGGAGTGTACGTCGGGGTATGGGCGAGCAGTACTTC	CAWSVRRGMGEQYF	14	TRBJ2-7	-	-	TRBV30
TGTGCCAGCAGTGACTTTCTGAACACTGAAGCTTTCTTT	CASSDFLNTEAFF	13	TRBJ1-1	-	-	TRBV6-4
TGTGCCAGCAGCCGTAGCGGGTGGGTCTACGAGCAGTACTTC	CASSRSGWVYEQYF	14	TRBJ2-7	TRBD2	-	TRBV6-5
TGTGCCACCAGCAGAGATCCCGGCAGGGACAATCAGCCCCAGCATTTT	CATSRDPGRDNQPQHF	16	TRBJ1-5	-	-	TRBV15
TGTGCCAGCAAGGCCGAAGCTTTCTTT	CASKAEAFF	9	TRBJ1-1	-	few	TRBV7-9
TGCGCCAGCAGCTTAGGGACAGTCACAGATACGCAGTATTTT	CASSLGTVTDTQYF	14	TRBJ2-3	TRBD1	-	TRBV5-1
TGTGCCAGCAGTGTTCAGGCAGGGAGTGAAAAACTGTTTTTT	CASSVQAGSEKLFF	14	TRBJ1-4	-	-	TRBV2
TGTGCCAGCAGTCTCTCCGGGACAATGGCTTTCTTT	CASSLSGTMAFF	12	TRBJ1-1	-	-	TRBV6-5
TGCAGCGTTGGCGGCGGGAACACCGGGGAGCTGTTTTTT	CSVGGGNTGELFF	13	TRBJ2-2	-	-	TRBV29-1
TGCGCCAGCAGCTTGGATATATATAGGGGTCGCAGGCGAAGCACAGATACGCAGTATTTT	CASSLDIYRGRRRSTDTQYF	20	TRBJ2-3	-	-	TRBV5-1
TGTGCCAGCAGCTCCTCGGCAGGACACCTTCCAGCCACCATATATTTT	CASSSSAGHLPATIYF	16	TRBJ1-3	-	-	TRBV5-6
TGTGCCAGCAGCCCTTACGGTGGCAGGGCGTACAGGGGCTACACCTTC	CASSPYGGRAYRGYTF	16	TRBJ1-2	-	-	TRBV11-2
TGTGCTAGTGGTTTGGTAAACAGCCTTAATGAAAAACTGTTTTTT	CASGLVNSLNEKLFF	15	TRBJ1-4	-	once	TRBV12-5
TGTGCCAGCAGCTTAGCTTTACTCCGGGACAGGGAAGATGGAAACACCATATATTTT	CASSLALLRDREDGNTIYF	19	TRBJ1-3	TRBD1	-	TRBV7-8
TGTGCCAGCACCTACAGGGTTGAGACAGATACGCAGTATTTT	CASTYRVETDTQYF	14	TRBJ2-3	-	-	TRBV2